The 15 T cell receptor beta chains below all came from one sample that was sequenced in a study of cytomegalovirus exposure and HLA in healthy donors. Sequencing used immunoSEQ multiplex PCR; TCRdb keeps in-frame clones, though not all of them. The sample includes more than 55,000 clones, nearly 90% of them seen just once. Source material: PBMCs. Receptors originate from a woman under 30 in good health and CMV-seronegative.

The CDR3 is CASSEAQIGQGDPYEQYF. CDR3 coding DNA: TGTGCCAGCAGTGAAGCGCAAATCGGGCAGGGGGATCCCTACGAGCAGTACTTC. This chain uses TRBV6-1 with TRBJ2-7; 7 positions match TRBD1. CDR1 MNHNS and CDR2 SASEGT come from the germline V gene. The CDR3 contains 18 residues. J gave up 2 bases and V 0 bases, and 13 bases lay outside the gene matches.

The chain uses TRBV27 and TRBJ2-7, with 9 bases fitting TRBD2. This CDR3 is built from 16 residues. The V gene's germline CDR1 is MNHEY and CDR2 SMNVEV (reference sequence). V trimming: 2 bases; J trimming: 0 bases; junction bases outside the gene matches: 5. CDR3 bases: TGTGCCAGCAGTTTACGGCTAGCGGGGACCTCCTACGAGCAGTACTTC. Translated, it gives CASSLRLAGTSYEQYF.

The V call is TRBV10-3, the J call TRBJ2-3, with D tentatively TRBD2 (7 bases). V was shortened by 10 bases and J by 4 bases, with 15 bases between the two germline ends. CDR3 length equals 13 residues. The germline CDR1 and CDR2 sequences are ENHRY and SYGVKD. In DNA, the CDR3 is TGTGCCACGAGGACTAGGGGGGCAGATACGCAGTATTTT. Translation: CATRTRGADTQYF.

The chain joins TRBV7-9 to TRBJ2-7, with TRBD1 matching over 7 bases. Germline V CDR1 and CDR2: SEHNR, FQNEAQ (reference sequence). The CDR3 spans 14 residues. Germline trimming cut 5 bases from V and 0 bases from J; bases unmatched to any gene: 4. CDR3 loop: CASSGTVSSYEQYF. CDR3 coding DNA: TGTGCCAGCAGCGGGACAGTGAGCTCCTACGAGCAGTACTTC.

The CDR3 DNA is TGTGCCAGCAGCCAGGGGGTCGGGGCCAACGTCCTGACTTTC. This encodes CASSQGVGANVLTF. The J gene is TRBJ2-6, the V gene TRBV5-6, with 7 bases lining up with TRBD1. Trimming removed 4 bases from V and 4 bases from J; junction bases left unmatched: 2. This CDR3 comprises 14 residues. Germline V gene lookup returns CDR1 SGHDT and CDR2 YYEEEE.

The gene calls are TRBV5-1 and TRBJ2-1; 7 bases are shared with TRBD1. Germline CDR1 is SGHRS and CDR2 is YFSETQ. The CDR3 runs to 15 residues. V dropped 1 base and J dropped 8; count of bases not matched to a gene: 9. CDR3 DNA sequence: TGCGCCAGCAGCTTGACAGGGGCCAGCGAGGATGAGCAGTTCTTC. As protein: CASSLTGASEDEQFF.

The rearrangement joins TRBV19 to TRBJ2-7, with D perhaps TRBD2 (7 bases). The germline V gene encodes CDR1 LNHDA and CDR2 SQIVND (reference sequence). CDR3 length equals 19 residues. Between the trimmed V and J ends, which lost 0 bases and 0 bases, there was a span of 21 bases. In nucleotides, the CDR3 is TGTGCCAGTAGTATAGAGGCCCCCCAGGGGAGGGGGTTCTCCTACGAGCAGTACTTC. Translation gives CASSIEAPQGRGFSYEQYF.

This clone has a handful of counts. The chain uses TRBV4-1 and TRBJ1-3, with D unclear. CDR3 length equals 17 residues. V lost 4 bases, J lost 1 base, and 17 bases lay in between. Germline V gene sequence: CDR1 MGHRA, CDR2 YSYEKL. The chain's CDR3 is CASSRVNYRGSGNTIYF. The DNA for the CDR3 is TGCGCCAGCAGCCGAGTAAACTACCGGGGTTCTGGAAACACCATATATTTT.

This rearrangement joins TRBV29-1 to TRBJ2-5, with unresolved D. Germline CDR1 is SQVTM and CDR2 is ANQGSEA. The CDR3 loop spans 12 amino acids. Between the trimmed V and J ends, which lost 6 bases and 4 bases, there was a span of 12 bases. CDR3 sequence: CSVVSSVETQYF. CDR3 nucleotide sequence: TGCAGCGTAGTATCGAGCGTAGAGACCCAGTACTTC.

This chain joins TRBV4-1 and TRBJ2-7, with TRBD1 matching over 9 bases. The CDR3 loop spans 15 amino acids. V lost 4 bases to trimming and J lost 5 bases; unmatched junction nucleotides: 9. The germline CDR1 and CDR2 sequences are MGHRA and YSYEKL. CDR3 sequence (DNA): TGCGCCAGCAGCCTAACCGGGACAGGGAACCACGAGCAGTACTTC. Translation gives CASSLTGTGNHEQYF.

The gene calls are TRBV4-2 and TRBJ2-2; 9 nucleotides agree with TRBD1. The trim removed 3 bases at V and 6 bases at J, leaving 8 bases unmatched. CDR1 LGHNA and CDR2 YNFKEQ come from the germline V gene. This CDR3 is 16 amino acids long. The DNA for the CDR3 is TGTGCCAGCAGCCAGGGACAGGGAAATCCCCCCGGGGAGCTGTTTTTT. It specifies CASSQGQGNPPGELFF.

The chain carries TRBV6-5 and TRBJ2-7; D remains ambiguous. Germline loops: CDR1 MNHEY, CDR2 SVGAGI. V was clipped by 5 bases and J by 3 bases, with 14 bases between them. The CDR3 sequence is 14 residues long. The CDR3 DNA reads TGTGCCAGCAGTCCCACCCTATCCGGCTACGAGCAGTACTTC. Its protein is CASSPTLSGYEQYF.

This clone has only one observation. The V call is TRBV27, the J call TRBJ2-1, with TRBD1 matching 7 bases. CDR1 MNHEY and CDR2 SMNVEV come from the germline V gene (reference sequence). V lost 10 bases, J lost 9 bases, and 21 bases stayed unmatched. The CDR3 has 16 amino acids. CDR3 region: CATRRNRDSLLGEQFF. As DNA, the CDR3 is TGTGCCACTAGACGGAACCGGGACAGCCTCCTTGGTGAGCAGTTCTTC.

V usage is TRBV30 and J usage is TRBJ1-1; 8 bases fit TRBD1. Trimming removed 4 bases from V and 4 bases from J; junction bases left unmatched: 5. CDR1 is GTSNPN and CDR2 is SVGIG in the germline V gene (reference sequence). CDR3 length: 13 residues. CDR3 DNA sequence: TGTGCCTGGACAGGGGGCCGGGGCACTGAAGCTTTCTTT. Its translation is CAWTGGRGTEAFF.

The chain couples TRBV25-1 to TRBJ1-4, with D possibly TRBD1 on 6 matching bases. Germline V gene lookup returns CDR1 MGHDK and CDR2 SYGVNS. CDR3 length: 16 amino acids. V lost 1 base, J lost 2 bases, and 11 bases lay in between. The CDR3 DNA follows: TGTGCCAGCAGTGAATGGGTGAGGGGGACTAATGAAAAACTGTTTTTT. Translating it yields CASSEWVRGTNEKLFF.